This T cell receptor beta chain originates from a study of blood T cell repertoires in COVID-19 (dated by TCRdb to the early 2020s). With respect to the entire study: Samples from collaborators originated in the United States, Italy and Spain and spanned both the acute and convalescent phases of COVID-19. The material from the prospective study consisted of cDNA or gDNA derived from T cells, B-cell-depleted T cells, or PBMCs. The dataset comprised deeply sampled blood TCRbeta repertoires from subjects exposed to, actively infected with, or recovered from COVID-19. The repertoires were released in a freely available public database meant as a resource for research on the immune response to SARS-CoV-2. Samples came from the ongoing ImmuneRACE study (first 160 participants) plus 1,254 subjects from 6 global collaborators. The sample metadata nearly always contained a de-identified subject ID, COVID-19 status, age in years and sex. Where available, HLA class I and class II types were taken from metadata supplied by the sample provider and were not determined by assay-based typing. Overall study results and their limits: Clinical and demographic metadata were provided uncurated, with the amount varying by source and participant.

The immunoSEQ Assay, a bias-controlled multiplex PCR, was used to amplify TCRbeta CDR3 regions from genomic DNA. Per the original workflow: The number of nucleated cells in each sample was estimated from the amplification of reference gene primers within the assay. To quantify the absolute abundance of each unique TCRbeta CDR3 rearrangement, sequence reads were collapsed and filtered. Productive Simpson clonality was computed per sample as the square root of Simpson's diversity index over productive rearrangements. TCRdb took over this immuneACCESS table, retaining in-frame rearrangements with V and J assigned. Such tables are incomplete; in checked studies, under half of the missing clones stem from an unresolved V gene, and the remainder is unexplained. For V, J and clone size, that table is used; D and trimming come from the DNA. For this sample there are some 260,000 clones; over 70% appear just once. The ten largest account for 3% to 3.5% of the sample.

Concerning this clone: Its antigen specificity is not known. No base quality values were provided; no much bigger clone lies one nucleotide off.

Whole blood was collected in K2EDTA tubes by collaborating institutions according to the institutions' own protocols. Collaborator samples were shipped for TCRbeta analysis as frozen whole blood, isolated PBMCs, or DNA extracted from either sample type. This clonotype originated in a woman older than 75 with acute or convalescent COVID-19. The sample comprised peripheral blood.

In nucleotide form, the sequence is TGTGCCAGCAGGCCACAGGGGGCCGGGAACACTGAAGCTTTCTTT. This codes for CASRPQGAGNTEAFF. The rearrangement joined TRBV7-9 to TRBJ1-1; 9 middle bases align to TRBD1. The CDR1 and CDR2 encoded by the germline V gene (reference sequence) are SEHNR and FQNEAQ. Trimming takes 6 bases off V and 1 base off J; junction bases not matched to a gene: 6. Including the terminal cysteine and phenylalanine, the CDR3 comprises 15 residues. Only the CDR3 DNA stays, 45 bases, in frame from base 1.